The 20 T cell receptor beta chains in this list originate from one sample, sequenced in a study of blood T cell repertoires in COVID-19. The protocol was immunoSEQ multiplex PCR, while the TCRdb copy is restricted to in-frame clones and leaves out a portion. The sample shows roughly 150,000 clones, about 85% of them seen only once. Material: peripheral blood. These receptors came from a woman aged 50 to 65 with COVID-19, enrolled during active disease.

The chain is built from TRBV10-1 and TRBJ2-1; the D gene is possibly TRBD2 (6 bases). This CDR3 comprises 13 residues. V lost 6 bases and J lost 7, with 13 bases in between. The germline gives CDR1 WNHNN, CDR2 SYGVQD (reference sequence). The CDR3 protein is CASSPSGGNEQFF. In DNA, the CDR3 is TGCGCCAGCAGCCCGTCCGGGGGAAATGAGCAGTTCTTC.

Only one count was recorded for this clone. At one of its ends the junction is not consistent with the germline gene, which may arise from a read error. This sequence joins TRBV4-1 and TRBJ2-6, with TRBD1 matching over 7 bases. Germline CDR1 and CDR2: MGHRA and YSYEKL. This CDR3 has 16 amino acids. The CDR3 is CASSQEGTQGVNVLTF. The CDR3 DNA follows: TGCGCCAGCAGCCAAGAAGGGACGCAGGGGGTCAACGTCCTGACTTTC.

The CDR3 sequence: CASSPDSGTEAFF. The CDR3 DNA follows: TGTGCCAGCTCACCAGACAGTGGGACTGAAGCTTTCTTT. The rearrangement uses TRBV18 and TRBJ1-1; maybe TRBD1 (5 bases). Germline V lookup: CDR1 KGHSH, CDR2 LQKENI. Trimming removed 2 bases from V and 5 bases from J, with 9 bases in between. The CDR3 totals 13 residues.

The V and J genes are TRBV18 and TRBJ1-3; no reliable D call. Trimming cost V 0 bases and J 0 bases, with 6 bases left between them. This CDR3 contains 15 residues. Germline V gene lookup returns CDR1 KGHSH and CDR2 LQKENI. CDR3 protein: CASSPPSLSGNTIYF. In nucleotides, the CDR3 is TGTGCCAGCTCACCACCGAGCCTCTCTGGAAACACCATATATTTT.

J is TRBJ2-7 and V is TRBV19, with TRBD2 identical over 15 bases. This CDR3 is built from 15 residues. Germline CDR1 is LNHDA and CDR2 is SQIVND (reference sequence). V trimming: 5 bases; J trimming: 6 bases; junction bases outside the gene matches: 5. The CDR3 loop reads CASSGTSGGPSEQYF. CDR3 sequence (DNA): TGTGCCAGTAGTGGGACTAGCGGGGGGCCTAGCGAGCAGTACTTC.

CDR3: CASSLSSGGLGELFF. CDR3 nucleotide sequence: TGTGCCAGCAGCTTATCTAGCGGGGGTCTCGGGGAGCTGTTTTTT. The chain recombines TRBV13 with TRBJ2-2, with 10 bases fitting TRBD2. From germline, CDR1 is PRHDT and CDR2 FYEKMQ (reference sequence). The CDR3 has 15 residues. Unmatched junction bases numbered 4, after V lost 2 bases and J lost 7 bases.

The chain carries TRBV30 and TRBJ2-2, with 10 positions matching TRBD2. V dropped 7 bases and J dropped 4; count of bases not matched to a gene: 9. Germline V gene lookup returns CDR1 GTSNPN and CDR2 SVGIG (reference sequence). The CDR3 has 15 amino acids. The CDR3 here is CAYPAAGGVTGELFF. Written as DNA, the CDR3 is TGTGCCTACCCAGCAGCGGGGGGGGTCACCGGGGAGCTGTTTTTT.

V is TRBV7-3 and J is TRBJ2-7; D unresolved. This CDR3 has 13 residues. Trimming removed 1 base from V and 3 bases from J, with 7 bases in between. Germline CDR1 SGHTA, CDR2 FQGTGA. The CDR3 region is CASSLSSSYEQYF. CDR3 DNA: TGTGCCAGCAGCTTAAGTAGCAGCTACGAGCAGTACTTC.

This chain connects TRBV7-2 to TRBJ2-2; 9 nucleotides agree with TRBD1. V was clipped by 4 bases and J by 5 bases; unmatched bases: 11. In germline, CDR1 is SGHTA, CDR2 FQGNSA. The CDR3 loop spans 17 amino acids. The CDR3 is CASSSRTGGLGTGELFF. The CDR3 region has the DNA TGTGCCAGCAGCTCGCGTACAGGGGGCCTTGGGACCGGGGAGCTGTTTTTT.

This chain joins TRBV6-6 and TRBJ1-1, with a weak D call TRBD1 (6 bases). V lost 6 bases, J lost 7 bases, and 12 bases lay in between. The CDR3 is 12 amino acids. Germline CDR1 and CDR2: MNHNY and SVGAGI (reference sequence). This CDR3 reads CASRAGTNEAFF. Here the CDR3 DNA reads TGTGCCAGCAGAGCCGGGACAAATGAAGCTTTCTTT.

This chain links TRBV27 with TRBJ1-1; 7 bases match TRBD1. The CDR3 covers 14 residues. Germline V gene sequence: CDR1 MNHEY, CDR2 SMNVEV (reference sequence). The J segment lost 0 bases and the V segment lost 5 bases, leaving 3 bases of the junction unmatched. The CDR3 region is CASSVRGLNTEAFF. In DNA, the CDR3 is TGTGCCAGCAGTGTAAGGGGGCTGAACACTGAAGCTTTCTTT.

The gene calls are TRBV7-9 and TRBJ2-1; 13 bases match TRBD2. The V and J ends lost 5 bases and 8 bases, in that order; junction bases with no gene match: 6. CDR1 is SEHNR, CDR2 FQNEAQ, per germline (reference sequence). The CDR3 is 15 residues long. CDR3 nucleotides: TGTGCCAGCAGCCCTGGGACTAGCGGGGCCTATGAGCAGTTCTTC. Residues: CASSPGTSGAYEQFF. Complete variable domain (other parts from reference TRBV7-9 and TRBJ2-1): DTGVSQNPRHKITKRGQNVTFRCDPISEHNRLYWYRQTLGQGPEFLTYFQNEAQLEKSRLLSDRFSAERPKGSFSTLEIQRTEQGDSAMYLCASSPGTSGAYEQFFGPGTRLTVL.

V and J are TRBV5-6 and TRBJ2-5; 7 bases match TRBD1. Germline-derived CDR1 and CDR2 are SGHDT and YYEEEE. This CDR3 spans 13 amino acids. Trimming cost V 4 bases and J 5 bases; bases outside gene matches: 5. CDR3 loop: CASSLDRVETQYF. The CDR3 coding sequence is TGTGCCAGCAGCCTAGACAGGGTTGAGACCCAGTACTTC.

This rearrangement joins TRBV1 to TRBJ2-7; TRBD2 was called by the table and not checked on the DNA. TRBV1 is a documented pseudogene. CDR3 size: 19 residues. CDR3 sequence reads: CTSSQERIRASGVTYEQYF. CDR3 DNA sequence: TGCACCAGCAGCCAAGAGAGGATTCGGGCTAGCGGGGTTACCTACGAGCAGTACTTC.

A few counts support this clone. The chain employs TRBV6-5 and TRBJ1-2; D may be TRBD1 (5 bases). Trimming took 3 bases from V and 13 from J, leaving 12 bases between them. CDR1 and CDR2 (germline): MNHEY, SVGAGI. The CDR3 extends over 11 amino acids. The DNA for the CDR3 is TGTGCCAGCAGTTATGCAGGGCGCCGCACCTTC. Its translation is CASSYAGRRTF.

This chain joins TRBV7-9 and TRBJ2-5; tentative D call: TRBD1 (5 bases). This CDR3 region has 15 residues. Per germline, CDR1 SEHNR and CDR2 FQNEAQ (reference sequence). V shed 1 base and J shed 1 base, with 10 bases lying between them. The CDR3 region has the DNA TGTGCCAGCAGCTTAGTAGACAGATCCCAAGAGACCCAGTACTTC. It is translated as CASSLVDRSQETQYF.

The V gene is TRBV7-2, the J gene TRBJ2-2; a weak D match, TRBD1 (5 bases). The CDR3 sequence is 18 residues long. V dropped 1 base and J dropped 0 bases, with 15 bases sitting between them. Looked up from germline, CDR1 is SGHTA and CDR2 is FQGNSA. CDR3 amino acids: CASSLVSSGAANTGELFF. DNA of the CDR3: TGTGCCAGCAGCTTAGTCAGTAGTGGGGCAGCGAACACCGGGGAGCTGTTTTTT.

The chain carries TRBV29-1 and TRBJ1-4, with D maybe TRBD1 (5 bases). V was clipped by 6 bases and J by 0 bases, with 8 bases between them. The CDR3 extends over 13 amino acids. Germline V gene sequence: CDR1 SQVTM, CDR2 ANQGSEA. CDR3: CSVETATNEKLFF. CDR3 coding DNA: TGCAGCGTCGAGACAGCAACTAATGAAAAACTGTTTTTT.

The chain links TRBV5-1 to TRBJ2-3; 11 bases align to TRBD2. V lost 2 bases to trimming and J lost 6 bases; unmatched junction nucleotides: 8. CDR3 size: 16 residues. Germline CDR1 and CDR2: SGHRS and YFSETQ. CDR3 in amino acids: CASSFKASGGYDTQYF. CDR3 DNA: TGCGCCAGCAGCTTTAAGGCTAGCGGGGGGTATGATACGCAGTATTTT. The full variable domain, in which reference TRBV5-1 and TRBJ2-3 provide the parts outside the CDR3, is KAGVTQTPRYLIKTRGQQVTLSCSPISGHRSVSWYQQTPGQGLQFLFEYFSETQRNKGNFPGRFSGRQFSNSRSEMNVSTLELGDSALYLCASSFKASGGYDTQYFGPGTRLTVL.

This chain links TRBV5-4 with TRBJ2-5; D uncertain. CDR3 length: 11 amino acids. CDR1 SGHNT and CDR2 YYREEE come from the germline V gene (reference sequence). Trimming stripped 7 bases from V and 5 bases from J, with 9 bases between. CDR3 sequence reads: CASGLSETQYF. CDR3 nucleotide sequence: TGTGCCAGCGGCCTGTCCGAGACCCAGTACTTC.